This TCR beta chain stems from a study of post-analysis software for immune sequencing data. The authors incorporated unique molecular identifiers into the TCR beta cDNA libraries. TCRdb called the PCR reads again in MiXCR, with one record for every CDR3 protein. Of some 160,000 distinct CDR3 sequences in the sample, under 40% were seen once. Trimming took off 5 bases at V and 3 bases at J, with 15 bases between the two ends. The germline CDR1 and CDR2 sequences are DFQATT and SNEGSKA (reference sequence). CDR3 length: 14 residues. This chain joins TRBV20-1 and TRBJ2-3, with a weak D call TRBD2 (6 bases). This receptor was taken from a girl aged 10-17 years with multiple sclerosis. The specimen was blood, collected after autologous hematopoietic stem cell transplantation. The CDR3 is CSAPPRELTDTQYF. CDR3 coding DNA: TGCAGTGCTCCCCCCCGGGAGCTGACAGATACGCAGTATTTT.